Following are 8 T cell receptor beta chains from one sample sequenced in a study of blood T cells in healthy people across ages. Then a second PCR, running roughly 7 to 11 cycles, was carried out with a sample-barcoded 5' primer and a J-beta primer mix. TCRdb re-analysed the 5' RACE reads in MiXCR, keeping a single row per CDR3 protein. The sample contains about 760,000 distinct CDR3 sequences, 45% to 70% of which appear only once. Sequencing was performed on blood. These receptors were taken from a man in his forties in good health.

This clonotype has more than one count but fewer than ten. The rearrangement joins TRBV29-1 to TRBJ1-6, with 8 nucleotides matching TRBD1. V lost 8 bases and J lost 9; bases outside the gene matches: 9. This CDR3 is built from 13 residues. Germline CDR1 is SQVTM and CDR2 is ANQGSEA. The CDR3 sequence is CSSQTGVGSPLHF. For the CDR3, the DNA is TGCAGCTCACAGACAGGGGTTGGTTCACCCCTCCACTTT.

This chain joins TRBV3-1 and TRBJ1-2; D is ambiguous. CDR3 length: 12 residues. V was trimmed by 1 base and J by 3 bases, leaving 3 bases between them. Germline CDR1 LGHDT, CDR2 YNNKEL (reference sequence). In DNA, the CDR3 is TGTGCCAGCAGCCAAGCTTACTATGGCTACACCTTC. This gives the protein CASSQAYYGYTF.

This sequence joins TRBV27 and TRBJ2-6; D gene uncertain. The germline V gene encodes CDR1 MNHEY and CDR2 SMNVEV (reference sequence). The V gene lost 6 bases and the J gene lost 5 bases, with 11 bases spanning the gap. The CDR3 contains 14 residues. The CDR3 DNA reads as TGTGCCAGCAGCCCGGGTGGGTGGGCCAACGTCCTGACTTTC. It is translated as CASSPGGWANVLTF. The whole variable domain, remainder taken from reference TRBV27 and TRBJ2-6, is EAQVTQNPRYLITVTGKKLTVTCSQNMNHEYMSWYRQDPGLGLRQIYYSMNVEVTDKGDVPEGYKVSRKEKRNFPLILESPSPNQTSLYFCASSPGGWANVLTFGAGSRLTVL.

This clonotype has only one observation. The J gene is TRBJ2-1, the V gene TRBV29-1; 7 nucleotides align to TRBD1. V was clipped by 0 bases and J by 3 bases; unmatched bases: 8. Germline assignment: CDR1 SQVTM and CDR2 ANQGSEA. This CDR3 region has 16 residues. The CDR3 DNA reads TGCAGCGTTGAAGATCTGTACCGGGACAGCTACAATGAGCAGTTCTTC. Translating it yields CSVEDLYRDSYNEQFF.

This clonotype was seen only a few times. V and J are TRBV28 and TRBJ2-2; D perhaps matches TRBD2 (6 bases). Between the trimmed V and J ends, which lost 2 bases and 7 bases, there was a span of 11 bases. Germline loops: CDR1 MDHEN, CDR2 SYDVKM. The CDR3 consists of 14 residues. For the CDR3, the DNA is TGTGCCAGCAGTTTAGGAGGGGCCTTCGGGGAGCTGTTTTTT. Protein product: CASSLGGAFGELFF.

This chain uses TRBV20-1 with TRBJ2-3; 10 bases fit TRBD2. The junction had 12 bases not matched to a gene; V was cut back by 0 bases and J by 6 bases. The germline V gene encodes CDR1 DFQATT and CDR2 SNEGSKA (reference sequence). The CDR3 totals 17 residues. The DNA of the CDR3 is TGCAGTGCTAGAGATCGCTTCCTAGCGGGGGCCCCCGATACGCAGTATTTT. Translating it yields CSARDRFLAGAPDTQYF.

The rearrangement links TRBV10-3 to TRBJ2-1; no clear D. The CDR3 spans 12 residues. Germline CDR1 is ENHRY and CDR2 is SYGVKD. V shed 0 bases and J shed 9 bases, with 6 bases lying between them. The CDR3 DNA reads TGTGCCATCAGTGAGTCGATAGGTGAGCAGTTCTTC. This translates into CAISESIGEQFF.

This clonotype was recorded a few times. The DNA of the CDR3 is TGCAGTGCTAGAGATCTCAGCAGGACTTACAATGAGCAGTACTTC. It codes for CSARDLSRTYNEQYF. The chain carries TRBV20-1 and TRBJ2-5, with D perhaps matching TRBD2 (5 bases). CDR1 and CDR2 (germline): DFQATT, SNEGSKA (reference sequence). The CDR3 contains 15 residues. V dropped 0 bases and J dropped 11 bases, with 22 bases sitting between them.